Listed below are T cell receptor beta chains from one sample, sequenced in a study of CD8 T cells in Susac syndrome. TCRdb fed the immunoSEQ multiplex PCR reads into MiXCR, producing one record per CDR3 protein. The data hold some 200,000 distinct CDR3 sequences, with 95% observed a single time. The sequenced material came from CD4+ T cells from PBMCs. These receptor sequences come from a human donor with multiple sclerosis. Each CDR3 is given with its conserved first and last residue.

TRBV28	TRBJ2-5	CASSPNRGGMETQYF
TRBV5-1	TRBJ2-5	CASSFWQGPGETQYF
TRBV19	TRBJ2-3	CASSANRRGTDTQYF
TRBV4-1	TRBJ2-5	CASSLLARETQYF
TRBV20-1	TRBJ2-7	CSAVAGGLSYEQYF
TRBV3-1	TRBJ2-1	CASSQLWNEQFF
TRBV5-1	TRBJ2-7	CASSLPPGQGGAYEQYF
TRBV5-4	TRBJ2-6	CASSSAGGRLGASGANVLTF
TRBV9	TRBJ1-6	CASSVGVAGNSPLHF
TRBV11-2	TRBJ2-4	CASSLETPRNIQYF
TRBV20-1	TRBJ2-1	CSAIPGLAGVGEQFF
TRBV28	TRBJ1-1	CASSPQQGMGTEAFF
TRBV10-3	TRBJ2-7	CAIRLGLAGTEQYF
TRBV30	TRBJ2-2	CAWRIPGLAAPRELFF
TRBV5-1	TRBJ1-1	CASSLGQSWGTEAFF
TRBV9	TRBJ2-7	CASSVGGLAEYEQYF
TRBV25-1	TRBJ1-1	CASRAQGVGAEAFF
TRBV9	TRBJ1-2	CASSRAPYGYTF
TRBV12-5	TRBJ2-5	CASGLIRETQYF
TRBV29-1	TRBJ1-3	CSVDTGNTIYF
TRBV3-1	TRBJ1-2	CASSHFGLGDYGYTF
TRBV20-1	TRBJ2-7	CSARDPGGLGLEQYF
TRBV18	TRBJ1-2	CASSLRGQVYGYTF
TRBV30	TRBJ1-1	CAWRGVKEFNTEAFF
TRBV7-2	TRBJ2-1	CASSPLGRAYNEQFF
TRBV29-1	TRBJ2-3	CSVNGQHSTDTQYF
TRBV7-9	TRBJ2-4	CASSLNREHIQYF
TRBV7-8	TRBJ1-5	CASSNRNVEPQHF
TRBV5-1	TRBJ2-7	CASSYRDYPSYEQYF
TRBV7-4	TRBJ2-7	CASSFPGGCYEQYF
TRBV30	TRBJ2-7	CAWSVQLAYEQYF
TRBV20-1	TRBJ2-7	CSASRGFFSYEQYF
TRBV3-1	TRBJ1-1	CASSQEGYTEAFF
TRBV29-1	TRBJ2-5	CSVDISIGETQYF
TRBV20-1	TRBJ2-7	CSARLGLAGLYEQYF
TRBV3-1	TRBJ2-3	CASSQDRQTPADTQYF
TRBV30	TRBJ2-3	CALPGTSGGDTQYF
TRBV10-3	TRBJ2-1	CATLGTSGHNEQFF
TRBV15	TRBJ2-3	CATSKETSGTDTQYF
TRBV7-2	TRBJ1-1	CASSLEGQLNTEAFF
TRBV30	TRBJ2-6	CAWRAGANVLTF
TRBV5-1	TRBJ2-4	CASSLSGTAKNIQYF
TRBV7-9	TRBJ2-3	CASSSWTGVPDTQYF
TRBV2	TRBJ2-7	CASSRKGPAYEQYF
TRBV12-3/TRBV12-4	TRBJ2-1	CASSLYAFPYNEQFF
TRBV20-1	TRBJ1-1	CSVSSRGGREAFF
TRBV20-1	TRBJ1-2	CSANLRGPLYGYTF
TRBV20-1	TRBJ1-4	CSAGQGAGEKLFF